This T cell receptor (beta chain) was captured by sequencing in a study of blood T cell repertoires in COVID-19. Background on the study: In each case, the material was cDNA or gDNA derived from T cells, B-cell-depleted T cells, or PBMCs.

V lost 6 bases and J lost 4, with 9 bases in between. CDR1 and CDR2 from the germline V gene are SNHLY and FYNNEI. This CDR3 spans 12 amino acids. Here immunoSEQ multiplex PCR was the method, and the copy in TCRdb shows in-frame clones only, minus some. The table has 100,000 to 150,000 clones, 75% to 85% seen once; the top ten hold more than 3%. This clone has just one count. The clonotype was recovered from a woman aged 45 to 65 with acute or convalescent COVID-19. Material: peripheral blood. This sequence joins TRBV2 and TRBJ1-1, with no clear D. The CDR3 reads CASRFEPTEAFF. The CDR3 DNA follows: TGTGCCAGCAGGTTTGAGCCCACTGAAGCTTTCTTT.